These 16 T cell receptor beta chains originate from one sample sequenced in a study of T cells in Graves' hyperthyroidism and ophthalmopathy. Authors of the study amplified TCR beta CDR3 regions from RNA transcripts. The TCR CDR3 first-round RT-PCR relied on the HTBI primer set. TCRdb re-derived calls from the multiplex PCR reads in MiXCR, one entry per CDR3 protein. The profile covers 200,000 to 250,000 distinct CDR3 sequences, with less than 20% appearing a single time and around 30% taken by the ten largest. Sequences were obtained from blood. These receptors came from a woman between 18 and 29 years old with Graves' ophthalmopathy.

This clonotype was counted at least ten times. The DNA of the CDR3 is TGCAGTGCTACAGGGTACGCTGAAGCTTTCTTT. Amino acid sequence: CSATGYAEAFF. The V gene is TRBV20-1, the J gene TRBJ1-1; tentative D call: TRBD1 (5 bases). Germline lookup yields CDR1 DFQATT and CDR2 SNEGSKA (reference sequence). V was trimmed by 4 bases and J by 6 bases, leaving 9 bases between them. The CDR3 has 11 residues.

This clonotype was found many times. The CDR3 DNA follows: TGTGCCAGCAGCCAAGGAGGGGACTATGGCTACACCTTC. Translation gives CASSQGGDYGYTF. The rearrangement links TRBV14 to TRBJ1-2; the D gene is possibly TRBD1 (5 bases). The length of the CDR3 is 13 residues. Germline CDR1 SGHDN, CDR2 FVKESK. The V end lost 1 base, the J end lost 3 bases, and 6 bases lay between the germline ends.

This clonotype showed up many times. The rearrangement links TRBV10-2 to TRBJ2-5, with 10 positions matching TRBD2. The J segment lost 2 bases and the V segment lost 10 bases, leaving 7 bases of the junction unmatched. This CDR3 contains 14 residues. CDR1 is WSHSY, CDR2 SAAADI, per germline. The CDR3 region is CATAKAGGQETQYF. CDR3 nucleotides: TGCGCCACAGCTAAAGCGGGAGGGCAAGAGACCCAGTACTTC.

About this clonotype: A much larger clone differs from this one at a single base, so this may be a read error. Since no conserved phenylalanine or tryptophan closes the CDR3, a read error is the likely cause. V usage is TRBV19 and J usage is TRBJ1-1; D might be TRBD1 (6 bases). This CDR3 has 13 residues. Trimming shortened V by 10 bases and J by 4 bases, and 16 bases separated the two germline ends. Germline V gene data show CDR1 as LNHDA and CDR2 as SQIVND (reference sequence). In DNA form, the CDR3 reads TGTGCCACACTGGGGGGCTCAGGCACTGAAGCTTTCCTT. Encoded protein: CATLGGSGTEAFL.

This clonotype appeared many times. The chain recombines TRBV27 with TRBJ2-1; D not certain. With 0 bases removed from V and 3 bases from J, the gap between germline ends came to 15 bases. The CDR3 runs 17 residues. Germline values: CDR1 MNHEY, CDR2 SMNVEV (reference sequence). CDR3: CASSLSGRGGGYNEQFF. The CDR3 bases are TGTGCCAGCAGTTTATCAGGCCGCGGTGGCGGCTACAATGAGCAGTTCTTC.

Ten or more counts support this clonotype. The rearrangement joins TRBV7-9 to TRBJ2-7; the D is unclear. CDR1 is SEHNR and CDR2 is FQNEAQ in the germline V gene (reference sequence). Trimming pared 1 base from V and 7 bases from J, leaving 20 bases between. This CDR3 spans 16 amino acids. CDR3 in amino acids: CASSLGDAMTRREQYF. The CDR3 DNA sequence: TGTGCCAGCAGCTTAGGAGATGCGATGACCCGGCGAGAGCAGTACTTC.

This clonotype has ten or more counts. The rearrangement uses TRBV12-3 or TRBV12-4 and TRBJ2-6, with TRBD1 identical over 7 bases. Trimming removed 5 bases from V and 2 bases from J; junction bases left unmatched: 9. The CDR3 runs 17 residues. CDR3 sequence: CASSPRQGIAGANVLTF. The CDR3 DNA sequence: TGTGCCAGCAGTCCTCGACAGGGCATTGCTGGGGCCAACGTCCTGACTTTC.

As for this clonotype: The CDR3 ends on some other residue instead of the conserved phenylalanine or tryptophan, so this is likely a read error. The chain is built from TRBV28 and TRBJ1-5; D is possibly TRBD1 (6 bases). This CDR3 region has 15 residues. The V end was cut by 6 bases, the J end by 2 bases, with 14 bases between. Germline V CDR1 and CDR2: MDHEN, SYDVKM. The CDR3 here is CASSLQGLGNQPQHY. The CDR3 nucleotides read TGTGCCAGCAGCCTACAGGGTTTGGGCAATCAGCCCCAGCATTAT.

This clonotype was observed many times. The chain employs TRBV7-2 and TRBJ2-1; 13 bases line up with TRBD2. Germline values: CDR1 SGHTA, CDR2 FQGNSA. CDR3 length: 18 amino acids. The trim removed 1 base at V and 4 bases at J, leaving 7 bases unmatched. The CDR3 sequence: CASSLVGGLAGKYNEQFF. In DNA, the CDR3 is TGTGCCAGCAGCTTAGTCGGGGGACTAGCGGGGAAATACAATGAGCAGTTCTTC.

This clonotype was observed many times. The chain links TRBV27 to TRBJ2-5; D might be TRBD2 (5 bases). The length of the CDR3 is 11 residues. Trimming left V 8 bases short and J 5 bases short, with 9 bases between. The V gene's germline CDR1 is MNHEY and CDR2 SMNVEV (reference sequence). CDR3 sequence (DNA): TGTGCCAGCCGGAAGCGGGAGACCCAGTACTTC. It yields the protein CASRKRETQYF.

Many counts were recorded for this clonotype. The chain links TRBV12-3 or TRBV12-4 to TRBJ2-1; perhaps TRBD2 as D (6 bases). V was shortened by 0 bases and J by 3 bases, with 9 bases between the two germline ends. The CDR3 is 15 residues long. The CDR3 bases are TGTGCCAGCAGTTTAGCGGGCGGGATCTACAATGAGCAGTTCTTC. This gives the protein CASSLAGGIYNEQFF.

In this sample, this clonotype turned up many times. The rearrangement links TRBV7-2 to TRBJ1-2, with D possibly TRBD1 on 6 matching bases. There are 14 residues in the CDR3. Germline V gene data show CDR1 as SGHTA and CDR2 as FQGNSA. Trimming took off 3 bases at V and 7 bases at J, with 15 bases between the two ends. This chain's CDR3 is CASSFLQGSSGYTF. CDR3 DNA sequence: TGTGCCAGCAGCTTCCTACAGGGCTCGTCTGGCTACACCTTC.

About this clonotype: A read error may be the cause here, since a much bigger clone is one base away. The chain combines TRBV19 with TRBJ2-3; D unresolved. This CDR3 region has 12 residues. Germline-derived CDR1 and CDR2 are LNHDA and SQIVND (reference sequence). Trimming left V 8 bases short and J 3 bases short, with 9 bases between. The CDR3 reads CASGGATDTQYF. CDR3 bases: TGTGCCAGTGGCGGAGCGACAGATACGCAGTATTTT.

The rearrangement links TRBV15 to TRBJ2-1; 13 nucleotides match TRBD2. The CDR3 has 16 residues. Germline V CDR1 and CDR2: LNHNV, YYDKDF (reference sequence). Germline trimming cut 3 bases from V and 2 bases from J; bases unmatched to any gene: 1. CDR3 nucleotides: TGTGCCACCAGCAGGGGACTAGCGGGACCCTACAATGAGCAGTTCTTC. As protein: CATSRGLAGPYNEQFF.

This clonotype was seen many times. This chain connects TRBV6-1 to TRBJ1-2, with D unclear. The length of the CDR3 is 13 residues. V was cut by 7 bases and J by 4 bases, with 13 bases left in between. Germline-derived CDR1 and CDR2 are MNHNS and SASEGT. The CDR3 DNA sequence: TGTGCCAGCATTGGAGGATTAGGCTATGGCTACACCTTC. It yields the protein CASIGGLGYGYTF.

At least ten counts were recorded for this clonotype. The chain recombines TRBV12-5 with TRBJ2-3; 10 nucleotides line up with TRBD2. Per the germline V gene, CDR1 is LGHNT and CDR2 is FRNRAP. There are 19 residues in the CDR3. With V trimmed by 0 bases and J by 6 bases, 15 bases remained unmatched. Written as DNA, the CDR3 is TGTGCTAGTGGTTTGGTACTTATTTGGGGTCTAGCGGGGGACGATACGCAGTATTTT. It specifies CASGLVLIWGLAGDDTQYF.